A single sample gave rise to the 17 T cell receptor beta chains below, sequenced in a study of T cell responses to AZD1222 COVID-19 vaccine. TCRdb's table, derived via immunoSEQ multiplex PCR, lists solely in-frame clones and lacks some. The table has about 130,000 clones, around 85% seen once; the top ten hold 4.4%. The starting material was peripheral blood, obtained 28 days after the second AZD1222 dose. All receptors come from an adult who received the AZD1222 COVID-19 vaccine.

This chain joins TRBV7-6 and TRBJ2-5, with a weak D call TRBD2 (6 bases). This CDR3 has 16 amino acids. V was pared by 5 bases and J by 4 bases, with 20 bases between. Germline V lookup: CDR1 SGHVS, CDR2 FNYEAQ. As DNA, the CDR3 is TGTGCCAGCAGCCCAGGTGGATCGGGGCGGGGAGAGACCCAGTACTTC. Translated: CASSPGGSGRGETQYF.

V and J are TRBV3-1 (or the pseudogene TRBV3-2) and TRBJ2-1; 7 nucleotides agree with TRBD1. The CDR3 is made up of 14 amino acids. Germline CDR1 and CDR2: LGHDT and YNNKEL (reference sequence). The V segment lost 5 bases and the J segment 4 bases; nucleotides outside the gene matches: 5. This CDR3 reads CASSSGQTYNEQFF. DNA of the CDR3: TGTGCCAGCAGCTCGGGACAGACTTACAATGAGCAGTTCTTC.

V is TRBV30 and J is TRBJ1-2; TRBD1 might be the D (6 bases). The CDR3 is made up of 16 amino acids. V lost 0 bases and J 4 bases, leaving 18 bases between the germline ends. Germline values: CDR1 GTSNPN, CDR2 SVGIG (reference sequence). CDR3 protein: CAWSVPVGATLYGYTF. The CDR3 DNA reads TGTGCCTGGAGTGTACCCGTGGGGGCCACCCTCTATGGCTACACCTTC. The full variable domain, rest sourced from reference TRBV30 and TRBJ1-2, is SQTIHQWPATLVQPVGSPLSLECTVEGTSNPNLYWYRQAAGRGLQLLFYSVGIGQISSEVPQNLSASRPQDRQFILSSKKLLLSDSGFYLCAWSVPVGATLYGYTFGSGTRLTVV.

The rearrangement uses TRBV30 and TRBJ1-1; D possibly corresponds to TRBD1 (5 bases). CDR1 and CDR2 from the germline V gene are GTSNPN and SVGIG (reference sequence). V lost 0 bases to trimming and J lost 1 base, with 9 bases between them. CDR3 length equals 14 residues. CDR3 DNA sequence: TGTGCCTGGAGTGTTGGGACTGGGAACACTGAAGCTTTCTTT. It encodes CAWSVGTGNTEAFF. The whole variable domain, filled in from reference TRBV30 and TRBJ1-1, reads SQTIHQWPATLVQPVGSPLSLECTVEGTSNPNLYWYRQAAGRGLQLLFYSVGIGQISSEVPQNLSASRPQDRQFILSSKKLLLSDSGFYLCAWSVGTGNTEAFFGQGTRLTVV.

J is TRBJ1-2 and V is TRBV2; D perhaps matches TRBD1 (5 bases). Germline V lookup: CDR1 SNHLY, CDR2 FYNNEI. Trimming took off 1 base at V and 7 bases at J, with 13 bases between the two ends. This CDR3 is 14 amino acids long. CDR3 in amino acids: CASSEVGAGTGYTF. The CDR3 bases are TGTGCCAGCAGTGAAGTCGGCGCAGGGACTGGCTACACCTTC.

The V gene is TRBV28, the J gene TRBJ1-3; TRBD1 might be the D (5 bases). The CDR3 runs 15 residues. V lost 7 bases and J lost 1, with 14 bases in between. Germline loops: CDR1 MDHEN, CDR2 SYDVKM. CDR3 nucleotides: TGTGCCAGCATCCCGAGGGGTTGGTCTGGAAACACCATATATTTT. This gives the protein CASIPRGWSGNTIYF.

The rearrangement links TRBV5-4 to TRBJ2-2; 11 bases are shared with TRBD2. This CDR3 comprises 19 residues. Germline-derived CDR1 and CDR2 are SGHNT and YYREEE (reference sequence). J lost 0 bases, V lost 0 bases, and 7 bases had no gene match. The chain's CDR3 is CASSLGGLAGSTNTGELFF. Here the CDR3 DNA reads TGTGCCAGCAGCTTGGGAGGACTAGCGGGCTCTACGAACACCGGGGAGCTGTTTTTT.

In DNA, the CDR3 is TGTGCCAGCAGGGACAGGGGCGTGGGTGAAGCTTTCTTT. Translated, it gives CASRDRGVGEAFF. V gene TRBV25-1 combines with J gene TRBJ1-1; 9 bases match TRBD1. V lost 6 bases to trimming and J lost 7 bases; unmatched junction nucleotides: 6. This CDR3 is built from 13 residues. Germline CDR1 MGHDK, CDR2 SYGVNS.

This clone was found once. J is TRBJ2-3 and V is TRBV30; 9 bases are a match to TRBD2. This CDR3 is built from 16 residues. The trim removed 0 bases at V and 1 base at J, leaving 5 bases unmatched. Germline V gene lookup returns CDR1 GTSNPN and CDR2 SVGIG (reference sequence). Here the CDR3 reads CAWSVQTSGRTDTQYF. The CDR3 coding sequence is TGTGCCTGGAGTGTACAGACTAGCGGACGCACAGATACGCAGTATTTT.

V gene TRBV7-3 combines with J gene TRBJ2-1; D is possibly TRBD2 (7 bases). This CDR3 has 15 amino acids. V was clipped by 5 bases and J by 1 base, with 12 bases between them. Germline V gives CDR1 SGHTA, CDR2 FQGTGA. CDR3 residues: CASSPRGASYNEQFF. DNA for the CDR3: TGTGCCAGCAGCCCCCGGGGGGCATCCTACAATGAGCAGTTCTTC.

This chain links TRBV30 with TRBJ1-4; possibly TRBD1 for D (6 bases). The germline V gene encodes CDR1 GTSNPN and CDR2 SVGIG (reference sequence). The CDR3 is 13 residues long. V was cut by 5 bases and J by 3 bases, with 10 bases left in between. Here the CDR3 DNA reads TGTGCCTGGTCCAGGGGAGCTAATGAAAAACTGTTTTTT. It codes for CAWSRGANEKLFF.

The gene calls are TRBV18 and TRBJ1-1; D gene ambiguous. V shed 6 bases and J shed 8 bases, with 16 bases lying between them. The CDR3 extends over 13 amino acids. The germline CDR1 and CDR2 sequences are KGHSH and LQKENI. The CDR3 DNA reads TGTGCCAGCTCGCAAGGACCGGACGGCGAAGCTTTCTTT. Translating gives CASSQGPDGEAFF.

The V and J genes are TRBV20-1 and TRBJ2-5, with D possibly being TRBD1 (5 bases). The germline V and J ends were trimmed by 3 bases and 5 bases, with 16 bases remaining between them. Per germline, CDR1 DFQATT and CDR2 SNEGSKA (reference sequence). The length of the CDR3 is 14 residues. The CDR3 protein is CSASWQGKGETQYF. CDR3 in DNA: TGCAGTGCTAGTTGGCAGGGTAAAGGGGAGACCCAGTACTTC.

The chain uses TRBV6-1 and TRBJ2-1, with 7 nucleotides matching TRBD1. The V gene end was trimmed by 5 bases and the J gene end by 2 bases; junction bases not matched to a gene: 3. This CDR3 region has 14 residues. Germline CDR1 MNHNS, CDR2 SASEGT. The CDR3 sequence is CASSPTGPYNEQFF. The CDR3 DNA sequence: TGTGCCAGCAGTCCGACAGGGCCCTACAATGAGCAGTTCTTC.

The chain joins TRBV28 to TRBJ1-2; TRBD1 matches at 8 bases. The CDR3 covers 17 residues. Germline loops: CDR1 MDHEN, CDR2 SYDVKM. The V and J ends lost 3 bases and 4 bases, in that order; junction bases with no gene match: 13. The CDR3 DNA reads as TGTGCCAGCAGTTTTGGGGGTGAAGGACAGGGTGGCTATGGCTACACCTTC. Translation: CASSFGGEGQGGYGYTF.

The rearrangement uses TRBV12-3 or TRBV12-4 and TRBJ1-2, with unresolved D. This CDR3 has 13 amino acids. V lost 6 bases to trimming and J lost 5 bases, with 13 bases between them. The CDR3 sequence is CASSPQDTYGYTF. In DNA, the CDR3 is TGTGCCAGCAGCCCCCAGGATACGTATGGCTACACCTTC.

This chain links TRBV7-3 with TRBJ1-2; D perhaps matches TRBD1 (5 bases). Germline V lookup: CDR1 SGHTA, CDR2 FQGTGA. The CDR3 loop spans 15 amino acids. V dropped 4 bases and J dropped 4 bases, with 16 bases sitting between them. The CDR3 here is CASSYGNSGTYGYTF. CDR3 nucleotides: TGTGCCAGCAGCTACGGCAACAGCGGGACCTATGGCTACACCTTC.